This T cell receptor beta chain was recorded in a study of blood T cell repertoires in COVID-19. Turning to the study itself: Collection of acute and convalescent COVID-19 samples took place in the United States, Italy and Spain. T cells, B-cell-depleted T cells, or PBMCs supplied cDNA or gDNA.

The authors' processing: Counts of nucleated cells, estimated from reference gene primer amplification, were obtained. Here immunoSEQ multiplex PCR was the method, and the copy in TCRdb shows in-frame clones only, minus some. V and J calls and clone size are copied from that table; D and trimming were computed from the DNA. Here the sample spans around 310,000 clones, 90% being singletons. Germline lookup yields CDR1 SEHNR and CDR2 FQNEAQ (reference sequence). The CDR3 loop spans 18 amino acids. V was cut by 4 bases and J by 1 base, with 21 bases left in between. In Seattle, patients joined the study during active infection and were tracked longitudinally.

The receptor was derived from a woman between 35 and 50 years old with COVID-19, enrolled during active disease. The chain couples TRBV7-9 to TRBJ2-3; D might be TRBD1 (6 bases). Sequencing was done on a sample of peripheral blood. CDR3 loop: CASSSPGLGGRGTDTQYF. The CDR3 nucleotides are TGTGCCAGCAGCTCACCAGGGTTAGGGGGACGGGGCACAGATACGCAGTATTTT.